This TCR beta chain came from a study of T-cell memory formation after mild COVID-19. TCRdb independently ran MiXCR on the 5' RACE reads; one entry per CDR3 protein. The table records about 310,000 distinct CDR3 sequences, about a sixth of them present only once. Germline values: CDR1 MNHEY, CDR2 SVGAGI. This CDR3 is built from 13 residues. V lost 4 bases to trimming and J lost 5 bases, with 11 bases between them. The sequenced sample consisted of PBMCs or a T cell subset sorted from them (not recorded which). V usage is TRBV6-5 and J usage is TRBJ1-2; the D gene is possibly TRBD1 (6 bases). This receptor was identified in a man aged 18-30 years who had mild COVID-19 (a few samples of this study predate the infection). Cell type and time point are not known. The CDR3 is CASSFDRSYGYTF. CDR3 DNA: TGTGCCAGCAGTTTTGACAGGAGTTATGGCTACACCTTC.